This is a list of T cell receptor beta chains from one sample in a study of blood T cell repertoires in COVID-19. Assay used: immunoSEQ multiplex PCR; TCRdb lists only in-frame clones, some missing. In the table there are some 250,000 clones, approximately 91% of which are singletons. The sequenced sample consisted of PBMCs or T cells enriched from blood (not recorded which). The source is a woman aged 40 to 50 with acute COVID-19. Both conserved end residues are part of each CDR3. A D gene is named only where the DNA matches it firmly. Rows may omit the clone size; those that give it use once, few, many or a size class.

D	size	V	J	DNA	CDR3
NA	NA	TRBV7-8	TRBJ1-1	TGTGCCAGCAGCCCCCCGGGGGTGGGGACTGAAGCTTTCTTT	CASSPPGVGTEAFF
NA	NA	TRBV20-1	TRBJ1-2	TGCAGTGCCGAGGAAACGGGATACACCTTC	CSAEETGYTF
NA	NA	TRBV7-9	TRBJ1-3	TGTGCCAGCGAAAAAGGGGCGAGCTCTGGAAACACCATATATTTT	CASEKGASSGNTIYF
TRBD2	NA	TRBV5-1	TRBJ2-3	TGCGCCAGCAGCTCGGGACTAGCGGGGAGCACAGATACGCAGTATTTT	CASSSGLAGSTDTQYF
NA	once	TRBV13	TRBJ1-2	TGTGCCAGCAGCTACAATGGCTACACCTTC	CASSYNGYTF
NA	NA	TRBV7-9	TRBJ1-6	TGTGCCAGCAGCCCTCCGGGTAGCGATTCACCCCTCCACTTT	CASSPPGSDSPLHF
NA	NA	TRBV11-3	TRBJ2-7	TGTGCCAGCAGCTTACATATCGGCGAGCAGTACTTC	CASSLHIGEQYF
TRBD1	NA	TRBV6-5	TRBJ1-2	TGTGCCAGCAGTTACTCAGGGACAGGGGCTCATGGCTACACCTTC	CASSYSGTGAHGYTF
NA	NA	TRBV5-1	TRBJ2-1	TGCGCCAGCAGCTTAGGGACAGAGCAGTTCTTC	CASSLGTEQFF
NA	once	TRBV10-3	TRBJ1-2	TGTGCCATCAGCGGTGACAGGAACTATGGCTACACCTTC	CAISGDRNYGYTF
TRBD1	NA	TRBV19	TRBJ1-2	TGTGCCAGTAGTGTCCGGGACAGCTACTATGGCTACACCTTC	CASSVRDSYYGYTF
TRBD1	NA	TRBV19	TRBJ2-5	TGTGCCAGTAGTATAGATCCACCGGGACAGGGAATAGAGACCCAGTACTTC	CASSIDPPGQGIETQYF
NA	once	TRBV29-1	TRBJ2-4	TGCAGCGTTGAAAGGGGGACCAAAAACATTCAGTACTTC	CSVERGTKNIQYF
NA	NA	TRBV30	TRBJ1-5	TGTGCCTGGAGTTCCACAGGTCGGAGCAATCAGCCCCAGCATTTT	CAWSSTGRSNQPQHF
NA	NA	TRBV5-1	TRBJ1-4	TGCGCCAGCAGCTCTCCCACAGGGTCAACTAATGAAAAACTGTTTTTT	CASSSPTGSTNEKLFF
TRBD2	NA	TRBV3-1/TRBV3-2	TRBJ2-2	TGTGCCAGCAGCCAAGATAAGGTAGCGGGGCGCACCGGGGAGCTGTTTTTT	CASSQDKVAGRTGELFF
TRBD2	NA	TRBV20-1	TRBJ2-7	TGCAGTGCTAGTCGGACTAGCGGGGCCTACGAGCAGTACTTC	CSASRTSGAYEQYF
TRBD1	once	TRBV28	TRBJ1-5	TGTGCCAGCAGTTTTCTCGGGACAGGGGTCCAGCCCCAGCATTTT	CASSFLGTGVQPQHF
NA	NA	TRBV5-5	TRBJ1-4	TGTGCCAGCAGCCTGACAGCAAATAATGAAAAACTGTTTTTT	CASSLTANNEKLFF
NA	few	TRBV28	TRBJ1-6	TGTGCCAGCAGAAAGACACAGACCTATAATTCACCCCTCCACTTT	CASRKTQTYNSPLHF
TRBD2	once	TRBV11-3	TRBJ2-3	TGTGCCAGCAGCTACGGGGGGGCTAGAGATACGCAGTATTTT	CASSYGGARDTQYF
NA	NA	TRBV11-2	TRBJ2-2	TGTGCCAGCAGCTTACCCCGTGTCGCGGGCGGGGAGCTGTTTTTT	CASSLPRVAGGELFF
NA	NA	TRBV30	TRBJ1-2	TGTGCCTGGTCTCCGGGACACGGATATGGCTACACCTTC	CAWSPGHGYGYTF
TRBD2	NA	TRBV7-6	TRBJ2-1	TGTGCCAGCAGCCCGACTAGTCCCGGGGGGGTTAATGAGCAGTTCTTC	CASSPTSPGGVNEQFF
TRBD1	NA	TRBV7-2	TRBJ2-5	TGTGCCAGCAGTCGACAGGGCAATTCGCAAGAGACCCAGTACTTC	CASSRQGNSQETQYF
NA	NA	TRBV15	TRBJ1-4	TGTGCCACCAGCAGGGACAGCCCAAATGAAAAACTGTTTTTT	CATSRDSPNEKLFF
NA	NA	TRBV29-1	TRBJ1-2	TGCAGCGTCGAAACCGCTACTACAGGGTATGGCTACACCTTC	CSVETATTGYGYTF
NA	NA	TRBV25-1	TRBJ1-1	TGTGCCAGCAGAACTACAGGGTTCCCTGAAGCTTTCTTT	CASRTTGFPEAFF
NA	NA	TRBV5-6	TRBJ1-1	TGTGCCAGCAGCATCGACAGGATGAACACTGAAGCTTTCTTT	CASSIDRMNTEAFF
NA	NA	TRBV9	TRBJ1-1	TGTGCCAGCAGCGTAGGGGAGGGGGAGAACACTGAAGCTTTCTTT	CASSVGEGENTEAFF
TRBD2	few	TRBV5-5	TRBJ2-2	TGTGCCAGCAGCCCGCAACTAAGCGGGGGACGGAGAACCGGGGAGCTGTTTTTT	CASSPQLSGGRRTGELFF
NA	NA	TRBV5-6	TRBJ2-6	TGTGCCAGCAGCTTTATGCACCGCCAGTATGGGGCCAACGTCCTGACTTTC	CASSFMHRQYGANVLTF
TRBD2	NA	TRBV9	TRBJ2-3	TGTGCCAGCAGCATAGCGGGGACTAGCACAGATACGCAGTATTTT	CASSIAGTSTDTQYF
NA	once	TRBV2	TRBJ1-2	TGTGCCAGCAGTGAAACGCGGGCGATGGGCTACACCTTC	CASSETRAMGYTF
TRBD1	NA	TRBV5-6	TRBJ2-7	TGTGCCAGCAGCCCCGGGACAGGGGGCTCCTACGAGCAGTACTTC	CASSPGTGGSYEQYF
TRBD2	NA	TRBV5-4	TRBJ2-3	TGTGCCAGCAGCTTACGGGCGGGAGGGCGCACAGATACGCAGTATTTT	CASSLRAGGRTDTQYF
TRBD1	few	TRBV5-1	TRBJ1-1	TGCGCCAGCAGCCCGGGACAGGGGGCCAGAATGAACACTGAAGCTTTCTTT	CASSPGQGARMNTEAFF
NA	NA	TRBV5-1	TRBJ2-1	TGCGCCAGCAGCGAGGACAGTAGCCACAATGAGCAGTTCTTC	CASSEDSSHNEQFF
NA	NA	TRBV7-8	TRBJ1-1	TGTGCCAGCAGCTTAGCCCCCCAAGGGAGAATGAACACTGAAGCTTTCTTT	CASSLAPQGRMNTEAFF
NA	NA	TRBV7-2	TRBJ1-4	TGTGCCAGCAGCTTAGGGGGCTTTCGTGAAAAACTGTTTTTT	CASSLGGFREKLFF
NA	NA	TRBV6-1	TRBJ1-3	TGTGCCAGCAGTGAAGGGGGAGGGCTTACCATCTCTGGAAACACCATATATTTT	CASSEGGGLTISGNTIYF
TRBD1	NA	TRBV2	TRBJ1-3	TGTGCCAGCGACGGACAGGGGAGTGGAAACACCATATATTTT	CASDGQGSGNTIYF
NA	NA	TRBV11-2	TRBJ1-1	TGTGCCAGCAGCTCACCACAGGTTAGGTATGCTTTCTTT	CASSSPQVRYAFF
NA	NA	TRBV7-2	TRBJ2-1	TGTGCCAGCAGCGGGGAGAAGAGCTCCTACAATGAGCAGTTCTTC	CASSGEKSSYNEQFF
NA	NA	TRBV30	TRBJ1-5	TGTGCCTGGAGTGGTCCCTACGCTGGGCCCCAGCATTTT	CAWSGPYAGPQHF
NA	NA	TRBV9	TRBJ2-1	TGTGCCAGCAGCCCATTGGACAGCCTCTACAATGAGCAGTTCTTC	CASSPLDSLYNEQFF
TRBD1	NA	TRBV2	TRBJ1-1	TGTGCCAGCAGTGTGACAGGGGGCCGGGCTTTCTTT	CASSVTGGRAFF
NA	NA	TRBV5-5	TRBJ2-7	TGTGCCAGCAGCTTGTTGGCAGGACATAGCGAGCAGTACTTC	CASSLLAGHSEQYF
NA	few	TRBV6-5	TRBJ1-1	TGTGCCAGCAGTTACACGGAATGGAGCACTGAAGCTTTCTTT	CASSYTEWSTEAFF
TRBD1	NA	TRBV2	TRBJ1-6	TGTGCCAGCAGGAGGACAGGAAATTCACCCCTCCACTTT	CASRRTGNSPLHF
NA	NA	TRBV2	TRBJ2-5	TGTGCCAGCAGTGGGGGGCAGCTAGAGACCCAGTACTTC	CASSGGQLETQYF
TRBD1	NA	TRBV5-4	TRBJ2-2	TGTGCCAGCAGCCTGCGGACAGGGGGCATGGACACCGGGGAGCTGTTTTTT	CASSLRTGGMDTGELFF
TRBD1	NA	TRBV6-5	TRBJ2-1	TGTGCCAGCAGTACCCGACAGGGGAACAATGAGCAGTTCTTC	CASSTRQGNNEQFF
NA	NA	TRBV18	TRBJ1-4	TGTGCCAGCTCGTCAGGGGCGAATTGGGAAAAACTGTTTTTT	CASSSGANWEKLFF
TRBD1	NA	TRBV9	TRBJ1-1	TGTGCCAGCAGCAGCGGACAGGACAGAAGAAGTGAAGCTTTCTTT	CASSSGQDRRSEAFF
TRBD1	NA	TRBV19	TRBJ1-2	TGTGCCAGTAGTGAGGGACAGATCTATGGCTACACCTTC	CASSEGQIYGYTF
NA	NA	TRBV3-1/TRBV3-2	TRBJ1-1	TGTGCCAGCAGCCTACGGGGGGCACGAACTGAAGCTTTCTTT	CASSLRGARTEAFF
TRBD1	NA	TRBV7-6	TRBJ2-7	TGTGCCAGCAGCCGACAGGGGTATGGGGAGCAGTACTTC	CASSRQGYGEQYF
NA	NA	TRBV18	TRBJ1-5	TGTGCCAGCTCACTCGACTTCGGGCAGCCCCAGCATTTT	CASSLDFGQPQHF
NA	once	TRBV19	TRBJ1-4	TGTGCCAGTACTGGTGGGGAGGTTGAAAAACTGTTTTTT	CASTGGEVEKLFF